The present TCR beta chain was sequenced within a study of control samples from healthy donors and cancer patients. This CDR3 spans 13 amino acids. CDR1 and CDR2 (germline): SEHNR, FQNEAQ (reference sequence). Trimming removed 5 bases from V and 8 bases from J; junction bases left unmatched: 7. Method: immunoSEQ multiplex PCR; TCRdb's copy keeps in-frame clones and lacks some. The sample shows approximately 90,000 clones, around 89% of them seen only once. This TCR was sampled from a woman between 70 and 85 years old in good health. Sequenced input: blood. The rearrangement uses TRBV7-9 and TRBJ1-2, with TRBD1 identical over 8 bases. DNA for the CDR3: TGTGCCAGCAGCCTGGACAGGGCAAGCGGCTACACCTTC. This codes for CASSLDRASGYTF.